This T cell receptor (beta chain) derives from a study of T cell repertoires in cytomegalovirus infection. Turning to the study itself: Based on public TCR beta signatures, there were indications of CMV infection and of a matching HLA type.

TCRdb reprocessed the reads via MiXCR and lists one record per CDR3 protein. This sample yields about a million distinct CDR3 sequences, of which 25% to 40% are seen a single time; roughly 12% belongs to the top ten. CDR1 is SGHVS, CDR2 FQNEAQ, per germline. The V gene end was trimmed by 7 bases and the J gene end by 0 bases; junction bases not matched to a gene: 10. The CDR3 length is 16 residues. This clonotype came up many times. The target antigen is unknown. Sequenced here: cultured CD8+ T cells from PBMCs, sampled from culture after CMV antigen stimulation. The V call is TRBV7-8, the J call TRBJ2-3; 7 positions match TRBD2. This receptor was taken from a human donor in good health (CMV status not recorded). Some clones in this sample may be carry-over from other donors' samples. CDR3 DNA: TGTGCCAGCACCCTCCGGGGAGCGGGGAGCACAGATACGCAGTATTTT. It encodes CASTLRGAGSTDTQYF.